The subject of this entry is one T cell receptor (beta chain). Its antigen is still unknown. Per-base qualities were not stored, and no clone one base away is much larger. This entry is derived from a study of blood T cells in healthy people across ages (dated by TCRdb to the mid-2010s). Context from the whole study: Template switching captured roughly one uniquely barcoded TCR beta cDNA molecule per two T cells in model experiments. To track age-related changes in TCR beta repertoire diversity, the study relied on deep sequencing normalized with unique cDNA molecular identifiers. The donors were divided into four age groups: young (average approximately 15 years), middle-aged (roughly 42), aged (roughly 66) and long-lived (around 80). To avoid experimental bias, donors of different ages were spread randomly across the sequencing lanes. For two donors (one aged 18 to 29 and one aged 80 or older), the study analyzed two additional independent replicas of 1 million unique cDNA reads from the same blood draw.

The library relied on 5' RACE. TCRdb records Illumina HiSeq 2500 as the sequencer. A second PCR of 7 to 11 cycles was performed with a sample-barcoded 5' primer and a J-beta primer mix. A template-switch 5' adaptor carrying 12 random nucleotides introduced a unique molecular identifier onto each TCR beta cDNA molecule. Each sample yielded at least 2.5 million CDR3-containing paired-end reads. First-strand cDNA synthesis was performed from all RNA using the Mint cDNA synthesis kit, with priming by a TRBC-specific oligonucleotide. Following uracil-DNA glycosylase treatment, a first 18-cycle PCR with universal primers M1SS and BC2_uni_R was performed on all cDNA. The authors' pipeline ran thus. Normalization of each sample was performed by random selection of 1 million high-quality reads, each carrying a distinct molecular identifier. Instead of being binned into consensus sequences, reads that shared molecular identifiers were thrown out. MiTCR, run with a Q25 quality threshold and the strictest error-elimination algorithm, handled CDR3 identification, clonotype clustering and error correction. A nonparametric unseen species model with Euler transformation was used to estimate a lower bound on total TCR beta diversity. The public sequencing data were trimmed at Q25 with fastp and processed into clonotypes with MiXCR by TCRdb, which kept only in-frame beta chains. CDR3 protein duplicates are merged, each entry listing the most common genes and DNA. These V and J calls derive from TCRdb rather than the authors' analysis. This sample holds 600,000 to 1,000,000 distinct CDR3 sequences; more than 45% were observed only once. Clones ranked in the top ten supply 22% of the sample.

The junction shows trimming of 5 bases on V and 6 bases on J, plus 19 bases between the germline ends. Including cysteine and phenylalanine, the CDR3 has 15 amino acids. The retained sequence is limited to the CDR3, 45 bases, with the frame set at the first base. The donors were roughly 38 Caucasian individuals from Russia, aged about 6 to 95 years, who were systemically healthy. Each donor gave 8 to 10 milliliters of peripheral blood, collected into EDTA-treated Vacutainer tubes. Ficoll-Paque density-gradient centrifugation was used to isolate PBMCs, with at least 6 million obtained per sample. Total RNA, at least 6 micrograms per sample, was extracted from PBMCs with Trizol reagent. For every donor, an aliquot of PBMCs went through flow cytometry to measure the percentages of naive CD45RAhigh/CD27high T cells. General study outcomes and caveats: Estimates of total diversity based on one million sequenced T cells were regarded as lower bounds and as underestimates. As age increased, observed TCR beta diversity per million T cells dropped in a roughly linear way, and a significant reduction was already evident by age 40. A strong correlation was found between observed TCR beta diversity and the percentage of naive T cells measured by flow cytometry. Because donor CMV infection status was unknown, age-related changes in expanded clonotypes were potentially confounded. Bulk unsorted PBMC profiling prevented conclusive comparison of naive and antigen-experienced compartments. Compared with the aged group, more naive CD4+ T cells, fewer expanded clones and increased TCR diversity were shown by the long-lived group, suggesting age selection.

The sequence links TRBV12-3 or TRBV12-4 to TRBJ1-2, with no confident D gene call. This clonotype originated in a man aged 25-45 years in good health. The specimen was blood. The CDR3 region: CASSPRGRWEDGYTF. The DNA reads as follows: TGTGCCAGCAGTCCCCGAGGCAGGTGGGAAGATGGCTACACCTTC.